Below, 21 T cell receptor beta chains from the same sample are listed, as sequenced in a study of T cell repertoires in aging, cancer and after chemotherapy. Multiplex touch-down PCR with TRB-A/B primers amplified rearranged V-D-J TRB sequences. TCRdb ran MiXCR on the multiplex PCR reads and lists one entry per CDR3 protein. The repertoire holds several thousand distinct CDR3 sequences, with over 60% as singletons. Peripheral blood genomic DNA, not sorted cells or RNA, was the template. The specimen sequenced was blood. These receptors all stem from a human donor with a solid tumor.

This chain connects TRBV30 to TRBJ1-5; maybe TRBD1 (5 bases). The V gene lost 2 bases and the J gene lost 2 bases, with 13 bases spanning the gap. Germline CDR1 GTSNPN, CDR2 SVGIG (reference sequence). CDR3 length: 15 amino acids. As DNA, the CDR3 is TGTGCCTGGAGTCCACGGGTGACAGGCAATCAGCCCCAGCATTTT. Encoded protein: CAWSPRVTGNQPQHF.

The chain uses TRBV19 and TRBJ2-2, with D uncertain. Germline-derived CDR1 and CDR2 are LNHDA and SQIVND (reference sequence). The CDR3 sequence is 15 residues long. The V gene lost 5 bases and the J gene lost 4 bases, with 14 bases spanning the gap. CDR3 coding DNA: TGTGCCAGTAGTCTCGGCAGATCAGGCACCGGGGAGCTGTTTTTT. Protein: CASSLGRSGTGELFF.

The chain combines TRBV19 with TRBJ1-2; TRBD1 agrees at 7 bases. Germline loops: CDR1 LNHDA, CDR2 SQIVND (reference sequence). The junction had 5 bases not matched to a gene; V was cut back by 5 bases and J by 8 bases. CDR3 length: 12 residues. The CDR3 here is CASSLGTAGYTF. The CDR3 DNA is TGTGCCAGTAGTCTTGGGACAGCCGGCTACACCTTC.

The chain has TRBV24-1 and TRBJ1-2; D unresolved. V lost 7 bases and J 0 bases, leaving 14 bases between the germline ends. CDR3 length: 15 residues. Per germline, CDR1 KGHDR and CDR2 SFDVKD. CDR3 loop: CATRPAGKANYGYTF. The DNA of the CDR3 is TGTGCCACCAGGCCTGCAGGAAAAGCTAACTATGGCTACACCTTC.

The gene calls are TRBV6-1 and TRBJ1-2, with TRBD1 matching over 10 bases. The germline V gene has CDR1 MNHNS and CDR2 SASEGT. The CDR3 is 16 residues long. Trimming took 0 bases from V and 3 from J; bases not matched to a gene: 4. The CDR3 DNA is TGTGCCAGCAGTGAAGCGGGACAGGGGCGAGACTATGGCTACACCTTC. Translated, it gives CASSEAGQGRDYGYTF.

This clonotype was seen a handful of times. The genes are TRBV19 and TRBJ2-7; 9 bases line up with TRBD2. J gave up 2 bases and V 2 bases, and 4 bases lay outside the gene matches. CDR3 length: 15 amino acids. Germline-derived CDR1 and CDR2 are LNHDA and SQIVND (reference sequence). CDR3 in DNA: TGTGCCAGTAGTATAACGACTAGCGGAACCTACGAGCAGTACTTC. Translation: CASSITTSGTYEQYF.

V usage is TRBV5-4 and J usage is TRBJ1-2; TRBD1 matches 9 bases. The V segment lost 2 bases and the J segment 7 bases; nucleotides outside the gene matches: 9. CDR1 and CDR2 from the germline V gene are SGHNT and YYREEE (reference sequence). The CDR3 sequence is 15 residues long. The CDR3 DNA is TGTGCCAGCAGCTTAACACTGGGACAGGGATTTGGCTACACCTTC. Residues: CASSLTLGQGFGYTF.

The chain is built from TRBV19 and TRBJ1-1, with a weak D call TRBD1 (6 bases). The V gene's germline CDR1 is LNHDA and CDR2 SQIVND (reference sequence). The ends were cut back, 5 bases at V and 9 bases at J, with 16 bases in the middle. This CDR3 is 13 amino acids long. CDR3 coding DNA: TGTGCCAGTAGTTCCGGGACAATCAATAAAGCTTTCTTT. Residues: CASSSGTINKAFF.

Only a few counts were recorded for this clonotype. This chain connects TRBV29-1 to TRBJ2-7; D remains ambiguous. Germline V lookup: CDR1 SQVTM, CDR2 ANQGSEA. V lost 2 bases and J lost 6, with 8 bases in between. This CDR3 is built from 11 residues. The CDR3 region has the DNA TGCAGCGTTGAAACGGGCGGCGAGCAGTACTTC. This sequence encodes CSVETGGEQYF.

This chain joins TRBV6-6 and TRBJ2-3; 8 nucleotides agree with TRBD2. There are 12 residues in the CDR3. The V gene's germline CDR1 is MNHNY and CDR2 SVGAGI (reference sequence). V shed 8 bases and J 12 bases; nucleotides not matched to a gene: 10. For the CDR3, the DNA is TGTGCCAGCTCAATAAGCGGGGGAGCCCAGTATTTT. It codes for CASSISGGAQYF.

CDR3 bases: TGTGCTAGTGGGCAAGGCTTTGAAGCTTTCTTT. Protein: CASGQGFEAFF. This rearrangement joins TRBV12-3 or TRBV12-4 to TRBJ1-1; D gene unclear. The CDR3 consists of 11 residues.

The V and J genes are TRBV20-1 and TRBJ1-2; no clear D. Per germline, CDR1 DFQATT and CDR2 SNEGSKA (reference sequence). This CDR3 comprises 14 residues. Between the trimmed V and J ends, which lost 0 bases and 3 bases, there was a span of 11 bases. The CDR3 protein is CSARDLLVDYGYTF. CDR3 nucleotides: TGCAGTGCTAGAGATCTGTTAGTGGACTATGGCTACACCTTC.

This clonotype was detected a few times. The gene calls are TRBV20-1 and TRBJ1-2; 7 nucleotides match TRBD1. With V trimmed by 3 bases and J by 0 bases, 4 bases remained unmatched. This CDR3 has 14 residues. Germline CDR1 DFQATT, CDR2 SNEGSKA (reference sequence). CDR3 bases: TGCAGTGCTAGTCGGGACAGCCCTAACTATGGCTACACCTTC. This translates into CSASRDSPNYGYTF.

CDR3 sequence: CASSSTSGIYEQYF. For the CDR3, the DNA is TGTGCCAGCAGTTCGACTAGCGGGATCTACGAGCAGTACTTC. The J gene is TRBJ2-7, the V gene TRBV6-5; 11 bases agree with TRBD2. This CDR3 spans 14 amino acids. The trim removed 4 bases at V and 3 bases at J, leaving 2 bases unmatched. Germline CDR1 is MNHEY and CDR2 is SVGAGI.

V usage is TRBV12-3 or TRBV12-4 and J usage is TRBJ2-3; 9 bases align to TRBD2. With V trimmed by 6 bases and J by 4 bases, 11 bases remained unmatched. The CDR3 contains 16 residues. For the CDR3, the DNA is TGTGCCAGCAGACCCCAACTAGCGGGTGGCGCAGATACGCAGTATTTT. Protein product: CASRPQLAGGADTQYF.

The gene calls are TRBV19 and TRBJ1-1, with D tentatively TRBD1 (6 bases). Deletions cut 7 bases from V and 0 bases from J, with 18 bases between. The germline V gene has CDR1 LNHDA and CDR2 SQIVND (reference sequence). CDR3 size: 16 residues. The CDR3 here is CASTPFGGAMNTEAFF. CDR3 nucleotide sequence: TGTGCCAGTACCCCATTTGGGGGGGCCATGAACACTGAAGCTTTCTTT.

This clonotype was counted once. The V call is TRBV5-4, the J call TRBJ1-1, with D uncertain. Germline V gives CDR1 SGHNT, CDR2 YYREEE (reference sequence). Trimming left V 0 bases short and J 4 bases short, with 13 bases between. CDR3 length equals 15 residues. This chain's CDR3 is CASSLAQGDGTEAFF. The CDR3 nucleotides read TGTGCCAGCAGCTTGGCTCAAGGCGACGGCACTGAAGCTTTCTTT.

V is TRBV6-5 and J is TRBJ1-2, with D uncertain. Germline V lookup: CDR1 MNHEY, CDR2 SVGAGI. The V end lost 4 bases, the J end lost 6 bases, and 12 bases lay between the germline ends. This CDR3 region has 13 residues. The chain's CDR3 is CASSSFPWDGYTF. The CDR3 nucleotides are TGTGCCAGCAGTTCCTTCCCCTGGGATGGCTACACCTTC.

This clonotype was recorded only once. A much larger clone lies one base from this, so it may be a read error. The chain's CDR3 is CASSGTDRGELFF. The DNA for the CDR3 is TGTGCCAGCAGCGGTACGGACCGTGGGGAGCTGTTTTTT. The chain has TRBV5-4 and TRBJ2-2; D not resolved. CDR1 is SGHNT, CDR2 YYREEE, per germline (reference sequence). The CDR3 spans 13 residues. Trimming cost V 4 bases and J 8 bases, with 12 bases left between them.

Notes on this clonotype: Sequence at one end of the junction differs from germline and may be a read error. The rearrangement uses TRBV5-1 and TRBJ2-2, with TRBD1 matching over 10 bases. The CDR3 loop spans 16 amino acids. Germline V gene data show CDR1 as SGHRS and CDR2 as YFSETQ. The CDR3 is CASSRGQGGNTRELFF. CDR3 DNA sequence: TGCGCCAGCAGTCGAGGACAGGGGGGGAACACCAGGGAGCTGTTTTTT.

This clonotype was counted between two and nine times. V usage is TRBV29-1 and J usage is TRBJ2-1, with a weak D call TRBD2 (5 bases). There are 12 residues in the CDR3. The V end lost 4 bases, the J end lost 10 bases, and 14 bases lay between the germline ends. Looked up from germline, CDR1 is SQVTM and CDR2 is ANQGSEA. CDR3 in amino acids: CSVVLATDEQFF. The DNA of the CDR3 is TGCAGCGTTGTCCTAGCAACAGACGAGCAGTTCTTC.